The 30 T cell receptor beta chains reported below all come from one sample, sequenced in a study of cytomegalovirus exposure and HLA in healthy donors (dated by TCRdb to between 2016 and 2019). Library prep was done by the immunoSEQ multiplex PCR assay. This immuneACCESS table, as held by TCRdb, lists in-frame sequences with V and J called but not all clones. Of the missing ones, under half trace to an unresolved V gene in checked studies; the others have no known cause. This sample lists about 83,000 clones; 95% to 97% were detected once. The top ten clonotypes cover about 1.3% of the sample. Sequences were obtained from PBMCs. The receptors originated from a woman aged 18-29 years in good health and CMV-seronegative.

The chain is built from TRBV2 and TRBJ2-7; TRBD1 aligns across 9 bases. This CDR3 spans 13 amino acids. V gave up 8 bases and J gave up 3 bases; unmatched junction bases: 5. Germline V gives CDR1 SNHLY, CDR2 FYNNEI. This CDR3 reads CASRRQGDYEQYF. Written as DNA, the CDR3 is TGTGCCAGCCGTCGACAGGGGGACTACGAGCAGTACTTC. The whole variable domain, remainder taken from reference TRBV2 and TRBJ2-7, is EPEVTQTPSHQVTQMGQEVILRCVPISNHLYFYWYRQILGQKVEFLVSFYNNEISEKSEIFDDQFSVERPDGSNFTLKIRSTKLEDSAMYFCASRRQGDYEQYFGPGTRLTVT.

The chain combines TRBV27 with TRBJ1-5, with a tentative D call TRBD1 (5 bases). This CDR3 spans 14 amino acids. CDR1 and CDR2 (germline): MNHEY, SMNVEV (reference sequence). V lost 3 bases and J lost 5, with 11 bases in between. The CDR3 sequence: CASSFSGTYQPQHF. DNA for the CDR3: TGTGCCAGCAGTTTCTCTGGGACTTATCAGCCCCAGCATTTT.

J is TRBJ2-7 and V is TRBV6-5; D is unresolved. This CDR3 is built from 14 residues. Between the trimmed V and J ends, which lost 1 base and 2 bases, there was a span of 9 bases. The germline V gene encodes CDR1 MNHEY and CDR2 SVGAGI. The CDR3 nucleotides are TGTGCCAGCAGTTACTTTGCGCGTACCTACGAGCAGTACTTC. Residues: CASSYFARTYEQYF.

The chain carries TRBV6-1 and TRBJ2-7, with D uncertain. This CDR3 spans 12 amino acids. Germline V gives CDR1 MNHNS, CDR2 SASEGT. V was shortened by 7 bases and J by 5 bases, with 12 bases between the two germline ends. The CDR3 is CASTPGPHEQYF. CDR3 bases: TGTGCCAGCACTCCAGGCCCCCACGAGCAGTACTTC.

The V gene is TRBV12-5, the J gene TRBJ2-5; TRBD2 matches 10 bases. The CDR3 consists of 17 residues. Trimming cost V 0 bases and J 3 bases; bases outside gene matches: 7. Germline V gives CDR1 LGHNT, CDR2 FRNRAP. CDR3 in DNA: TGTGCTAGTGGTTTGGTAACCGCTAGCGGGAGCGAAGAGACCCAGTACTTC. Translated: CASGLVTASGSEETQYF.

The chain links TRBV11-3 to TRBJ2-7, with D perhaps matching TRBD1 (5 bases). Germline values: CDR1 SGHNT, CDR2 YENEEA. The length of the CDR3 is 12 residues. With 2 bases removed from V and 3 bases from J, the gap between germline ends came to 5 bases. CDR3 residues: CASSLQGYEQYF. The DNA for the CDR3 is TGTGCCAGCAGCTTACAGGGCTACGAGCAGTACTTC.

This rearrangement joins TRBV30 to TRBJ2-7; maybe TRBD1 (5 bases). Germline lookup yields CDR1 GTSNPN and CDR2 SVGIG (reference sequence). The CDR3 runs 14 residues. V shed 7 bases and J shed 3 bases, with 19 bases lying between them. CDR3 amino acids: CASRPHRTRYEQYF. The DNA for the CDR3 is TGTGCCTCCCGCCCCCACAGGACCCGCTACGAGCAGTACTTC.

V usage is TRBV2 and J usage is TRBJ2-3; a weak D match, TRBD1 (5 bases). CDR1 is SNHLY and CDR2 is FYNNEI in the germline V gene. The CDR3 sequence is 16 residues long. Between the trimmed V and J ends, which lost 5 bases and 4 bases, there was a span of 19 bases. CDR3 in amino acids: CASSTGILSLADTQYF. CDR3 coding DNA: TGTGCCAGCAGTACAGGAATCCTAAGTTTAGCAGATACGCAGTATTTT. Looking up the rest from reference TRBV2 and TRBJ2-3 gives the full variable domain: EPEVTQTPSHQVTQMGQEVILRCVPISNHLYFYWYRQILGQKVEFLVSFYNNEISEKSEIFDDQFSVERPDGSNFTLKIRSTKLEDSAMYFCASSTGILSLADTQYFGPGTRLTVL.

This clone is a singleton in its sample. This chain connects TRBV10-2 to TRBJ2-7; TRBD1 agrees at 8 bases. Trimming cost V 6 bases and J 2 bases; bases outside gene matches: 9. CDR1 and CDR2 (germline): WSHSY, SAAADI. CDR3 length equals 15 residues. CDR3 residues: CASSDRQGMPYEQYF. DNA for the CDR3: TGCGCCAGCAGCGACCGACAGGGGATGCCCTACGAGCAGTACTTC.

This clone was detected a few times. The chain uses TRBV6-5 and TRBJ1-5; D gene unclear. CDR1 is MNHEY, CDR2 SVGAGI, per germline. V lost 0 bases, J lost 5 bases, and 8 bases lay in between. The CDR3 is 14 residues long. CDR3 coding DNA: TGTGCCAGCAGTTACTCGATTGCGGATCAGCCCCAGCATTTT. Amino acids: CASSYSIADQPQHF.

This clone came up once. V usage is TRBV7-9 and J usage is TRBJ2-7, with 10 bases that match TRBD1. Germline V gene sequence: CDR1 SEHNR, CDR2 FQNEAQ (reference sequence). This CDR3 comprises 17 residues. The ends lost 5 bases at V and 2 bases at J; junction bases unmatched: 12. The CDR3 here is CASSDGTGVFRTYEQYF. CDR3 coding DNA: TGTGCCAGCAGCGATGGGACAGGGGTGTTTAGGACCTACGAGCAGTACTTC.

The rearrangement links TRBV4-1 to TRBJ1-4; TRBD1 might be the D (6 bases). The V end lost 2 bases, the J end lost 7 bases, and 20 bases lay between the germline ends. There are 17 residues in the CDR3. Germline V gene lookup returns CDR1 MGHRA and CDR2 YSYEKL. CDR3 region: CASSQRGEGGVGEKLFF. DNA of the CDR3: TGCGCCAGCAGCCAAAGGGGGGAGGGGGGCGTCGGTGAAAAACTGTTTTTT.

V and J are TRBV27 and TRBJ2-7, with TRBD1 matching over 7 bases. Trimming at V came to 5 bases and at J to 7 bases, leaving 17 bases not matched to a gene. Germline CDR1 is MNHEY and CDR2 is SMNVEV (reference sequence). The CDR3 loop spans 16 amino acids. CDR3: CASSKGEQGPWGEQYF. In nucleotides, the CDR3 is TGTGCCAGCAGTAAAGGAGAACAGGGGCCCTGGGGGGAGCAGTACTTC.

V and J are TRBV18 and TRBJ2-5; no definite D call. Trimming took off 3 bases at V and 5 bases at J, with 10 bases between the two ends. CDR1 is KGHSH, CDR2 LQKENI, per germline. There are 13 residues in the CDR3. The chain's CDR3 is CASSPSLQETQYF. CDR3 nucleotide sequence: TGTGCCAGCTCACCGTCCCTCCAGGAGACCCAGTACTTC.

This clone was counted a single time. V and J are TRBV5-1 and TRBJ2-1; D remains unclear. The CDR3 runs to 16 residues. V lost 0 bases and J lost 0, with 10 bases in between. The germline CDR1 and CDR2 sequences are SGHRS and YFSETQ. The CDR3 region is CASSLEPPSSYNEQFF. The CDR3 nucleotides read TGCGCCAGCAGCTTGGAACCGCCGAGCTCCTACAATGAGCAGTTCTTC.

The chain carries TRBV7-7 and TRBJ2-3; 12 bases are a match to TRBD2. The CDR3 length is 16 residues. CDR1 is SSHAT, CDR2 FNYEAQ, per germline (reference sequence). The ends lost 5 bases at V and 2 bases at J; junction bases unmatched: 5. The chain's CDR3 is CASSPGLAGHTDTQYF. As DNA, the CDR3 is TGTGCCAGCAGCCCCGGACTAGCGGGACACACAGATACGCAGTATTTT.

The J gene is TRBJ1-2, the V gene TRBV6-6; D is unresolved. The V end was cut by 4 bases, the J end by 8 bases, with 11 bases between. The CDR3 runs to 12 residues. Per the germline V gene, CDR1 is MNHNY and CDR2 is SVGAGI (reference sequence). This CDR3 is CASSFETGGYTF. The CDR3 DNA reads TGTGCCAGCAGTTTCGAAACGGGGGGCTACACCTTC.

The chain is built from TRBV20-1 and TRBJ1-2; tentatively, D is TRBD1 (6 bases). Germline V lookup: CDR1 DFQATT, CDR2 SNEGSKA (reference sequence). Trimming removed 5 bases at V and 6 bases at J, with 10 bases between. The CDR3 is 11 amino acids. DNA for the CDR3: TGCAGTGCTCGACCAGGGGATGGCTACACCTTC. This codes for CSARPGDGYTF.

This clone has just one count. The CDR3 nucleotides read TGTGCCAGCAGCCCCCTTGTGATAGGACAGACAGATACGCAGTATTTT. It codes for CASSPLVIGQTDTQYF. The genes are TRBV4-2 and TRBJ2-3; perhaps TRBD1 as D (6 bases). This CDR3 is built from 16 residues. CDR1 is LGHNA, CDR2 YNFKEQ, per germline. Trimming took off 4 bases at V and 3 bases at J, with 17 bases between the two ends.

This sequence joins TRBV5-1 and TRBJ2-7; a possible D gene is TRBD2 (6 bases). This CDR3 contains 17 residues. Trimming left V 0 bases short and J 1 base short, with 17 bases between. The germline gives CDR1 SGHRS, CDR2 YFSETQ. CDR3 sequence: CASSLAPRPGVSYEQYF. For the CDR3, the DNA is TGCGCCAGCAGCTTGGCCCCCCGACCGGGGGTATCCTACGAGCAGTACTTC.

The V gene is TRBV2, the J gene TRBJ1-1, with a weak D call TRBD1 (6 bases). The germline CDR1 and CDR2 sequences are SNHLY and FYNNEI. The CDR3 loop spans 15 amino acids. The V and J ends lost 3 bases and 3 bases respectively, with 14 bases between them. The CDR3 loop reads CASSEAGAVYTEAFF. As DNA, the CDR3 is TGTGCCAGCAGTGAGGCAGGGGCTGTTTACACTGAAGCTTTCTTT.

V usage is TRBV5-1 and J usage is TRBJ2-2, with D possibly matching TRBD1 (5 bases). CDR3 length: 15 amino acids. V lost 6 bases to trimming and J lost 1 base, with 13 bases between them. CDR1 and CDR2 (germline): SGHRS, YFSETQ. The CDR3 coding sequence is TGCGCCAGCACTAAAACAGGAGAGAACACCGGGGAGCTGTTTTTT. Its translation is CASTKTGENTGELFF. Looking up the rest from reference TRBV5-1 and TRBJ2-2 gives the full variable domain: KAGVTQTPRYLIKTRGQQVTLSCSPISGHRSVSWYQQTPGQGLQFLFEYFSETQRNKGNFPGRFSGRQFSNSRSEMNVSTLELGDSALYLCASTKTGENTGELFFGEGSRLTVL.

This chain joins TRBV13 and TRBJ2-1; the D gene is possibly TRBD1 (5 bases). Trimming pared 1 base from V and 7 bases from J, leaving 23 bases between. The CDR3 is 18 residues long. Germline V CDR1 and CDR2: PRHDT, FYEKMQ (reference sequence). The CDR3 coding sequence is TGTGCCAGCAGCTTAGAGGTCCGCGGTCAGGGCCCTCCGAATGAGCAGTTCTTC. Translation: CASSLEVRGQGPPNEQFF. The full variable domain, its missing parts supplied by reference TRBV13 and TRBJ2-1, is AAGVIQSPRHLIKEKRETATLKCYPIPRHDTVYWYQQGPGQDPQFLISFYEKMQSDKGSIPDRFSAQQFSDYHSELNMSSLELGDSALYFCASSLEVRGQGPPNEQFFGPGTRLTVL.

The chain is built from TRBV11-3 and TRBJ2-7, with 7 bases matching TRBD1. V lost 1 base, J lost 5 bases, and 8 bases stayed unmatched. Germline lookup yields CDR1 SGHNT and CDR2 YENEEA. The CDR3 extends over 15 amino acids. This chain's CDR3 is CASSLGGTVGDEQYF. DNA for the CDR3: TGTGCCAGCAGCTTAGGTGGGACAGTGGGGGACGAGCAGTACTTC.

The rearrangement joins TRBV11-2 to TRBJ2-7, with 7 bases lining up with TRBD1. The CDR3 runs to 14 residues. V lost 4 bases, J lost 6 bases, and 9 bases stayed unmatched. The germline V gene encodes CDR1 SGHAT and CDR2 FQNNGV. For the CDR3, the DNA is TGTGCCAGCAGCTCCAGACAGGGTCTGGGCGAGCAGTACTTC. Encoded protein: CASSSRQGLGEQYF.

The gene calls are TRBV9 and TRBJ1-1; D is perhaps TRBD1 (5 bases). The V and J ends lost 0 bases and 0 bases respectively, with 9 bases between them. CDR3 length: 15 residues. CDR1 and CDR2 from the germline V gene are SGDLS and YYNGEE. The CDR3 region is CASSVGAGMNTEAFF. The CDR3 nucleotides read TGTGCCAGCAGCGTAGGTGCAGGGATGAACACTGAAGCTTTCTTT.

This chain links TRBV19 with TRBJ2-7; 8 bases line up with TRBD1. Germline lookup yields CDR1 LNHDA and CDR2 SQIVND (reference sequence). The CDR3 contains 15 residues. With V trimmed by 3 bases and J by 4 bases, 8 bases remained unmatched. The CDR3 DNA is TGTGCCAGTAGTATTTACGCAGGGGGCGGATACGAGCAGTACTTC. It translates to CASSIYAGGGYEQYF.

The gene calls are TRBV7-6 and TRBJ2-5, with D possibly TRBD1 on 5 matching bases. Germline CDR1 is SGHVS and CDR2 is FNYEAQ. V lost 1 base and J lost 1, with 10 bases in between. The CDR3 has 15 residues. CDR3: CASSLEGRAQETQYF. Here the CDR3 DNA reads TGTGCCAGCAGCTTAGAAGGCAGGGCCCAAGAGACCCAGTACTTC.

CDR3 amino acids: CASSVTGDTYEQYF. CDR3 DNA sequence: TGTGCCAGCAGTGTGACGGGGGATACCTACGAGCAGTACTTC. The genes are TRBV6-1 and TRBJ2-5, with TRBD2 as a possible D gene (6 bases). The last part of the DNA fits TRBJ2-7 better; the J call may be wrong. Germline-derived CDR1 and CDR2 are MNHNS and SASEGT. CDR3 length equals 14 residues.

The chain has TRBV13 and TRBJ2-1; 8 bases agree with TRBD2. Germline V gene sequence: CDR1 PRHDT, CDR2 FYEKMQ (reference sequence). Unmatched junction bases numbered 13, after V lost 5 bases and J lost 4 bases. The CDR3 runs to 17 residues. This CDR3 reads CASSNRYGRVQYNEQFF. In nucleotides, the CDR3 is TGTGCCAGCAGCAATCGATACGGGAGGGTCCAATACAATGAGCAGTTCTTC.